This T cell receptor beta chain is drawn from a study of T cell responses to AZD1222 COVID-19 vaccine. Whole-study results and caveats: Mapped onto spike, vaccine-associated CD4 TCRs spanned it and were dominant at 160-218 and 743-854. Among AZD1222 vaccinees, only five to seven were seropositive at baseline. The peak T cell response came first, and repertoires were sampled only after it. Of spike-specific TCRs, nearly half reportedly target regions left unmutated in variants.

For this clone: The antigen is not known.

Assay used: immunoSEQ multiplex PCR; TCRdb lists only in-frame clones, some missing. Of some 130,000 clones in the sample, 80% to 90% were seen once. This CDR3 is built from 14 residues. The V gene's germline CDR1 is SEHNR and CDR2 FQNEAQ (reference sequence). With 1 base removed from V and 4 bases from J, the gap between germline ends came to 10 bases. The receptor's source is an adult in good health. This chain links TRBV7-9 with TRBJ1-2, with TRBD1 as a possible D gene (6 bases). The sequencing here drew on peripheral blood, taken on day 0 of AZD1222 vaccination. CDR3 nucleotide sequence: TGTGCCAGCAGCTTAGAGACAGGACCCTATGGCTACACCTTC. Translating gives CASSLETGPYGYTF.